Listed below are T cell receptor beta chains from one sample, sequenced in a study of CXCR3-negative and CXCR3-positive naive CD8 T cells. TCRdb re-called the 5' RACE reads and catalogs CDR3 proteins one per entry, DNA excluded. This sample's table has more than 80,000 distinct CDR3 sequences. Sequenced input: naive CXCR3+ CD8+ T cells from blood. The receptors stem from a human donor in good health. Some clones in this sample may be carry-over from other donors' samples. Each CDR3 is given with its conserved first and last residue. The order of the fields is V gene, CDR3 length, J gene, CDR3 protein.

TRBV29-1	15	TRBJ2-1	CSGAPAGTGNHEQFF
TRBV2	14	TRBJ2-1	CASGGLAEFNEQFF
TRBV10-1	16	TRBJ2-1	CASSPGQREGLYEQFF
TRBV12-3/TRBV12-4	12	TRBJ2-2	CASRPLTGELFF
TRBV4-2	15	TRBJ1-2	CASSQDSGQVMGYTF
TRBV25-1	14	TRBJ1-2	CASGDPAGGYGYTF
TRBV7-9	11	TRBJ2-7	CASSDVHEQYF
TRBV29-1	13	TRBJ1-5	CSVEEGNNQPQHF
TRBV4-3	15	TRBJ1-1	CASSQDSRPNTEAFF
TRBV7-9	13	TRBJ2-5	CASSLFGQETQYF
TRBV20-1	13	TRBJ2-7	CSARSSTTYEQYF
TRBV7-8	13	TRBJ1-1	CASSVRAPLEAFF
TRBV4-1	15	TRBJ1-6	CASSQDAQGNSPLHF
TRBV7-9	13	TRBJ1-1	CASSSHISGLAFF
TRBV12-3/TRBV12-4	16	TRBJ1-1	CASSPREGDMNTEAFF
TRBV20-1	15	TRBJ2-7	CSAEASSGISYEQYF
TRBV29-1	16	TRBJ2-3	CSARTGGMTSTDTQYF
TRBV6-4	15	TRBJ2-2	CASSDSRGVHGELFF
TRBV7-9	14	TRBJ2-7	CASSRTGYDHEQYF
TRBV9	15	TRBJ2-1	CASSPRGGQYNEQFF
TRBV6-2/TRBV6-3	16	TRBJ2-4	CASSYSTWTLENIQYF
TRBV4-1	15	TRBJ2-1	CASSQETATYNEQFF
TRBV4-3	15	TRBJ1-2	CASSQGTGQGGGYTF
TRBV6-5	11	TRBJ2-1	CASSYLDEQFF
TRBV7-6	18	TRBJ2-5	CASSSSRPLAATQETQYF
TRBV27	16	TRBJ2-7	CASSLSHLENSYEQYF
TRBV15	15	TRBJ2-7	CATSPQTGSAYEQYF
TRBV6-6	19	TRBJ2-6	CASSYWTSQGTSGANVLTF
TRBV6-2/TRBV6-3	12	TRBJ1-2	CASSQDANGYTF
TRBV5-1	18	TRBJ2-5	CASSFTGLASGIQETQYF
TRBV20-1	13	TRBJ2-7	CSARPGTGGEQYF
TRBV20-1	14	TRBJ2-3	CSARDFRATDTQYF
TRBV7-6	15	TRBJ2-7	CASSLAGGGPSEQYF
TRBV7-9	14	TRBJ2-7	CASSSPGPAYEQYF
TRBV5-1	14	TRBJ2-1	CASSRGTGYNEQFF
TRBV15	14	TRBJ2-1	CATRAADSYNEQFF
TRBV29-1	13	TRBJ2-2	CSVESGGGGELFF